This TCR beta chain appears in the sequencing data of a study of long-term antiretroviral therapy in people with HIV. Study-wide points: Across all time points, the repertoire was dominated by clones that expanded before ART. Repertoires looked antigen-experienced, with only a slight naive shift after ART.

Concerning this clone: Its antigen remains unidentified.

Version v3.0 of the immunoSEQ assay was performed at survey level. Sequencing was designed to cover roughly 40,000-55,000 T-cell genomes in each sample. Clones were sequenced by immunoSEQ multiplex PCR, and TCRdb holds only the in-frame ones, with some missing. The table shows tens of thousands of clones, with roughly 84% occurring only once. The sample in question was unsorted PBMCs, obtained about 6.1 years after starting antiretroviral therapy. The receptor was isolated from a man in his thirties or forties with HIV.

The CDR3 region has the DNA TGTGCCAGCAGCCCCCTGACAGGTCTACCCTACGAGCAGTACTTC. It yields the protein CASSPLTGLPYEQYF. This rearrangement joins TRBV2 to TRBJ2-5; maybe TRBD1 (6 bases). The J call may be incorrect, as the DNA end agrees better with TRBJ2-7. The CDR3 runs to 15 residues. Germline-derived CDR1 and CDR2 are SNHLY and FYNNEI.